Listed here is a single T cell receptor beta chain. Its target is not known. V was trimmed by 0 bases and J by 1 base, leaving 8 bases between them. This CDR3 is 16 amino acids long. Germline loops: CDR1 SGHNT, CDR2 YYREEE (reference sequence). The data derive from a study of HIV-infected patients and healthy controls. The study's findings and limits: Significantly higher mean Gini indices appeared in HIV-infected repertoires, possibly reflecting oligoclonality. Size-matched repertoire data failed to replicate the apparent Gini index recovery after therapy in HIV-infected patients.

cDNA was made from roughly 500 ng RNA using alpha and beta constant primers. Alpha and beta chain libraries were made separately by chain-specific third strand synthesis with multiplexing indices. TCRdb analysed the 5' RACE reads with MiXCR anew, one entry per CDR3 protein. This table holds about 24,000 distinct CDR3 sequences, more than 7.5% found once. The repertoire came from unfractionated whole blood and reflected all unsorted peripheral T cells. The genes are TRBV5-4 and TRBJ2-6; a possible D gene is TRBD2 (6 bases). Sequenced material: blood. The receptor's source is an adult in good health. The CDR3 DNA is TGTGCCAGCAGCTTGGACGGGGGTTCTGGGGCCAACGTCCTGACTTTC. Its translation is CASSLDGGSGANVLTF.